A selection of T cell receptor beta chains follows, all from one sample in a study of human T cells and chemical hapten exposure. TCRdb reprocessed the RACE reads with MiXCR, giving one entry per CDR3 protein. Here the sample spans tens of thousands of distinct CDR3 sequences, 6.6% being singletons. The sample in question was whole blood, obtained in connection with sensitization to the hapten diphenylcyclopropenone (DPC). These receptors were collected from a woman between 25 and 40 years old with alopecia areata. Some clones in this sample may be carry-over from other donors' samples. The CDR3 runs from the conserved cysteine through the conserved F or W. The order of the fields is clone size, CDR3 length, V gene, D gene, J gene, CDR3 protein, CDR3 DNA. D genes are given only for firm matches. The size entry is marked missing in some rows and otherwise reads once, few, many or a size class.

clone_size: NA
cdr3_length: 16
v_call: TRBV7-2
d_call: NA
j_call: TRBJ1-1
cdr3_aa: CASSLPPDTLNTEAFF
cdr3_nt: TGTGCCAGCAGCTTACCCCCGGACACACTGAACACTGAAGCTTTCTTT

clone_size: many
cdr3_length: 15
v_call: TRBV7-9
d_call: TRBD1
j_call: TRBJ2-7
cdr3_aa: CASSSTGTGRYEQYF
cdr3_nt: TGTGCCAGCAGCTCAACCGGGACAGGGCGATACGAGCAGTACTTC

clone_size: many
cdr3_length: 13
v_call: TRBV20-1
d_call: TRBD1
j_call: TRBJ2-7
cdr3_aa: CSAIRTGAYEQYF
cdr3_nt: TGCAGTGCTATAAGGACAGGGGCCTACGAGCAGTACTTC

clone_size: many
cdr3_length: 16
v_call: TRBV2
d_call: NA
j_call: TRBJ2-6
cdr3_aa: CASSVSRVRGANVLTF
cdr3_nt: TGTGCCAGCAGTGTCTCCCGGGTGAGAGGGGCCAACGTCCTGACTTTC

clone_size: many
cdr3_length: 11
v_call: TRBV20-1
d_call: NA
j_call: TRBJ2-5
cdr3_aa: CSAAAEGTQYF
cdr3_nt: TGCAGTGCTGCCGCCGAGGGGACCCAGTACTTC

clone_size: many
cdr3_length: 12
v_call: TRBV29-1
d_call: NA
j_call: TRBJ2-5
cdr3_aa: CSVGRDKETQYF
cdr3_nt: TGCAGCGTTGGGAGGGATAAGGAGACCCAGTACTTC

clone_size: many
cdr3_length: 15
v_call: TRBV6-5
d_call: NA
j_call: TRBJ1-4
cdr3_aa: CASSYSNIPALKLFF
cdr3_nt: TGTGCCAGCAGTTACTCGAACATCCCCGCTCTCAAACTGTTTTTT

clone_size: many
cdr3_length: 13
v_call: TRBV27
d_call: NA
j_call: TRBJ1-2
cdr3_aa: CASSLGGNYGYTF
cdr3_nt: TGTGCCAGCAGCTTGGGCGGGAACTATGGCTACACCTTC

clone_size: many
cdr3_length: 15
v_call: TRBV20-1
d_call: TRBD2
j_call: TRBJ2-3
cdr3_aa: CSARQGTSEADTQYF
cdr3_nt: TGCAGTGCTAGACAGGGGACTAGCGAGGCGGATACGCAGTATTTT

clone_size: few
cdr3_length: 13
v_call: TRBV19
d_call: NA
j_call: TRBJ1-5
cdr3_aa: CASGRAINQPQHF
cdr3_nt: TGTGCCAGTGGCCGGGCTATCAATCAGCCCCAGCATTTT

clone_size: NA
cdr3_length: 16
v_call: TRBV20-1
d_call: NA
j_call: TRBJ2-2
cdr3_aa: CSARHLMEPNTGELFF
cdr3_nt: TGCAGTGCGAGACACTTAATGGAGCCGAACACCGGGGAGCTGTTTTTT

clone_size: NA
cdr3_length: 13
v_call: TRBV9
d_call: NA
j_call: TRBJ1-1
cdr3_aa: CASSGGRNTEAFF
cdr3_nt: TGTGCCAGCAGCGGTGGCAGAAACACTGAAGCTTTCTTT

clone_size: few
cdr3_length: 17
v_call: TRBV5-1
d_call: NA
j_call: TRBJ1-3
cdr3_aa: CASSLREGLLSGNTIYF
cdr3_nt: TGCGCCAGCAGCTTGAGGGAGGGCCTTCTCTCTGGAAACACCATATATTTT

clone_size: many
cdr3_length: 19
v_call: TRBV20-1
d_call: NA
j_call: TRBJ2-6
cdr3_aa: CSAPNQPGGGNSGANVLTF
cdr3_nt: TGCAGTGCCCCGAATCAACCGGGCGGTGGCAACTCTGGGGCCAACGTCCTGACTTTC

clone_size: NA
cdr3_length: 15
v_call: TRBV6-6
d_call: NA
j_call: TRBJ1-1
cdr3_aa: CASSRVDMMNTEAFF
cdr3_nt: TGTGCCAGCAGTCGAGTGGATATGATGAACACTGAAGCTTTCTTT

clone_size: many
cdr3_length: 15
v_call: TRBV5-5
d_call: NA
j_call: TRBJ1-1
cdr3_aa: CASSLWGGAATEAFF
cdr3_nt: TGTGCCAGCAGCTTATGGGGGGGCGCGGCGACTGAAGCTTTCTTT

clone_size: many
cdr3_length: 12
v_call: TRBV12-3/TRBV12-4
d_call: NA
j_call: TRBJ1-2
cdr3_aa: CASSVRDYGYTF
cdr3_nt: TGTGCCAGCAGCGTCAGGGACTATGGCTACACCTTC

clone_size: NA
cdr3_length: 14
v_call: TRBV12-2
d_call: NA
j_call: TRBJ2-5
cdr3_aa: CASRLGGVGGTQYF
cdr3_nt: TGTGCAAGTCGCTTAGGAGGGGTCGGGGGGACCCAGTACTTC

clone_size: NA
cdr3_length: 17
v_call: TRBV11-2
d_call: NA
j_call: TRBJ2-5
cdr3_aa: CASSGAVSGTTEETQYF
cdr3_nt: TGTGCCAGCAGCGGCGCCGTGTCCGGGACCACAGAAGAGACCCAGTACTTC

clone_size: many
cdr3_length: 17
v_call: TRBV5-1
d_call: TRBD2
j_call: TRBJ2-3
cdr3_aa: CASSRATSGGPRDTQYF
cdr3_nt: TGCGCCAGCAGCCGGGCGACTAGCGGGGGCCCCAGAGATACGCAGTATTTT

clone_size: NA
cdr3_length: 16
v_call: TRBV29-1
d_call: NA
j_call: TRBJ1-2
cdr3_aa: CSVGGLRDKTNYGYTF
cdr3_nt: TGCAGCGTTGGGGGGCTCCGGGACAAGACTAACTATGGCTACACCTTC

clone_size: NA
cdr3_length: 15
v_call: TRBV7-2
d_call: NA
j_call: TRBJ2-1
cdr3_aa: CASSRGVRYPNEQFF
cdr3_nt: TGTGCCAGCAGCCGAGGGGTGAGGTACCCCAATGAGCAGTTCTTC

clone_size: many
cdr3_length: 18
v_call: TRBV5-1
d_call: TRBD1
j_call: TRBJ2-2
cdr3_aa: CASSIRPTGKENTGELFF
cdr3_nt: TGCGCCAGCAGCATACGGCCGACAGGGAAAGAGAACACCGGGGAGCTGTTTTTT

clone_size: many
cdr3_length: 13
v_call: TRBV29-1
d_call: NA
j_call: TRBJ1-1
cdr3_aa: CSVTKPGSTEAFF
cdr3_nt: TGCAGCGTTACCAAACCTGGGAGCACTGAAGCTTTCTTT

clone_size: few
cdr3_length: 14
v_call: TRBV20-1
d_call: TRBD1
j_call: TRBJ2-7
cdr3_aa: CSARDRDRGSEQYF
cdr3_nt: TGCAGTGCTAGAGACCGGGACAGGGGATCCGAGCAGTACTTC

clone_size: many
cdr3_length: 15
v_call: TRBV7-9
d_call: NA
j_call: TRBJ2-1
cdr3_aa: CASSFSSGYSVEQFF
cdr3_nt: TGTGCCAGCAGCTTCTCTTCCGGTTATAGTGTTGAGCAGTTCTTC

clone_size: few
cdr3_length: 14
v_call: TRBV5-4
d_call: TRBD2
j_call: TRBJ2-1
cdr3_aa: CASSLRRGVNEQFF
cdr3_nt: TGTGCCAGCAGCTTGAGGCGGGGGGTGAATGAGCAGTTCTTC

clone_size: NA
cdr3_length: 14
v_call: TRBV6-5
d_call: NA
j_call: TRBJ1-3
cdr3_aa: CASWTGTIGNTIYF
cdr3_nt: TGTGCCAGCTGGACCGGGACAATCGGAAACACCATATATTTT

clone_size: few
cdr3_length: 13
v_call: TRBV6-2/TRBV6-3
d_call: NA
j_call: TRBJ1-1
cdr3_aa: CASSTQRISQAFF
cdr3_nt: TGTGCCAGCAGTACCCAGAGGATCTCCCAAGCTTTCTTT

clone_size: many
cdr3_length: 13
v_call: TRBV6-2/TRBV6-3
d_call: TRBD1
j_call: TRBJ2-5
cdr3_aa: CASIKTGVETQYF
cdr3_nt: TGTGCCAGCATTAAGACAGGGGTAGAGACCCAGTACTTC

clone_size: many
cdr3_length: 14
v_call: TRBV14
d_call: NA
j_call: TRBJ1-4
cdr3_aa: CASSQRGTNEKLFF
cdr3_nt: TGTGCCAGCAGCCAAAGGGGGACTAATGAAAAACTGTTTTTT

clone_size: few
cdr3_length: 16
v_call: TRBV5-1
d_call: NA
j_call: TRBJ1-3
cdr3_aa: CASSLDAFDGRVTIYF
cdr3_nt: TGCGCCAGCAGCTTGGACGCATTTGATGGTCGGGTCACCATATATTTT

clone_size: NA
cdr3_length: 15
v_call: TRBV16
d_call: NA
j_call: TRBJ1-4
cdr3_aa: CASSQSESTYEKLFF
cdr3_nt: TGTGCCAGCAGCCAATCGGAGTCAACTTATGAAAAACTGTTTTTT

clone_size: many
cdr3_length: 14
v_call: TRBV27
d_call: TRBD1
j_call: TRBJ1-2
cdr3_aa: CASSARQGFGGYTF
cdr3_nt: TGTGCCAGCAGTGCCAGACAGGGATTCGGTGGCTACACCTTC

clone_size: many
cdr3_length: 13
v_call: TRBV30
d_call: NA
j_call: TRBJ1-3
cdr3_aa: CAWNWNSGNTIYF
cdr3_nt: TGTGCCTGGAACTGGAACTCTGGAAACACCATATATTTT

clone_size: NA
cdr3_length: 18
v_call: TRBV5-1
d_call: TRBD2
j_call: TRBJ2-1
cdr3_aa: CASSAGLAGSTSNNEQFF
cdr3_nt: TGCGCCAGCAGCGCGGGACTAGCGGGGTCAACCTCAAACAATGAGCAGTTCTTC

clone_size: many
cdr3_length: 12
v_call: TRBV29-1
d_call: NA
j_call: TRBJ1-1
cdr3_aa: CSGGRTNTEAFF
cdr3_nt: TGCAGCGGTGGACGGACGAACACTGAAGCTTTCTTT

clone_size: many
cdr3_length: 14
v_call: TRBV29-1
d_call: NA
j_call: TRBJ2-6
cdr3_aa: CSVEKGVGANVLTF
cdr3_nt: TGCAGCGTTGAAAAAGGGGTTGGGGCCAACGTCCTGACTTTC

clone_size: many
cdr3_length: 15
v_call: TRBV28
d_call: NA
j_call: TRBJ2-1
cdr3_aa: CASSLESRNVNEQFF
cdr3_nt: TGTGCCAGCAGTTTGGAGTCCCGAAACGTCAATGAGCAGTTCTTC

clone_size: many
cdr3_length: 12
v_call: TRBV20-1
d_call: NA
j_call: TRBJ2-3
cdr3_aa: CSTAYAVDTQYF
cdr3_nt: TGCAGTACCGCTTACGCGGTAGATACGCAGTATTTT

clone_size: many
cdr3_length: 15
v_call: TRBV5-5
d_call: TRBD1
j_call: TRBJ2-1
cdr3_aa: CASEGGLSSYNEQFF
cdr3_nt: TGTGCCAGCGAAGGGGGCCTGAGCTCCTACAATGAGCAGTTCTTC

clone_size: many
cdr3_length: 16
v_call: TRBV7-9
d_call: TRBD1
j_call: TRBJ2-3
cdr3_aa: CASSSFGTERGSTQYF
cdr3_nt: TGTGCCAGCAGTTCGTTTGGGACAGAGAGAGGGAGTACGCAGTATTTT